One and the same sample provided the 5 T cell receptor beta chains below, sequenced in a study of shared clonotypes between healthy human individuals. Here immunoSEQ multiplex PCR was the method, and the copy in TCRdb shows in-frame clones only, minus some. The repertoire consists of some 1,100,000 clones, with around 78% occurring once and the leading ten covering 0.4% to 0.55%. The specimen sequenced was memory CD4+ T cells from PBMCs. The subset here: CD45RA-negative fraction. These TCRs come from a man between 18 and 29 years old in good health. Some clones in this sample may be carry-over from other donors' samples.

The chain combines TRBV6-5 with TRBJ2-7, with TRBD1 identical over 7 bases. This CDR3 has 13 amino acids. V trimming: 8 bases; J trimming: 5 bases; junction bases outside the gene matches: 9. Germline CDR1 and CDR2: MNHEY and SVGAGI. CDR3 sequence reads: CASGRQGDHEQYF. CDR3 DNA: TGTGCCAGCGGTCGACAGGGTGATCACGAGCAGTACTTC.

On this clone itself: This CDR3 is also generated by other DNA sequences in the sample. V gene TRBV27 combines with J gene TRBJ1-5; D unresolved. This CDR3 comprises 14 residues. V was pared by 3 bases and J by 1 base, with 7 bases between. Per the germline V gene, CDR1 is MNHEY and CDR2 is SMNVEV (reference sequence). CDR3 DNA: TGTGCCAGCAGTTTTCGAGGGAGCAATCAGCCCCAGCATTTT. It encodes CASSFRGSNQPQHF.

The rearrangement uses TRBV11-2 and TRBJ1-3; 7 positions agree with TRBD1. The J segment lost 3 bases and the V segment lost 5 bases, leaving 7 bases of the junction unmatched. The germline gives CDR1 SGHAT, CDR2 FQNNGV. The CDR3 consists of 15 residues. The CDR3 here is CASSPITGVGNTIYF. CDR3 sequence (DNA): TGTGCCAGCAGCCCTATAACAGGGGTTGGAAACACCATATATTTT.

The gene calls are TRBV21-1 and TRBJ1-1; TRBD1 is the table's D call, not checked against the DNA. TRBV21-1 is tagged as a pseudogene. The CDR3 is 15 amino acids. The CDR3 sequence is CASSKEDRVVTEAFF. Written as DNA, the CDR3 is TGTGCCAGCAGCAAAGAGGACAGGGTGGTAACTGAAGCTTTCTTT.

The rearrangement joins TRBV5-6 to TRBJ2-2; either TRBD1 or TRBD2 may supply D (5 bases each). This CDR3 comprises 14 residues. V lost 0 bases to trimming and J lost 8 bases, with 11 bases between them. CDR1 and CDR2 (germline): SGHDT, YYEEEE. The CDR3 DNA reads TGTGCCAGCAGCTTGGGGGACGGGGCAGGGGAGCTGTTTTTT. Protein: CASSLGDGAGELFF.